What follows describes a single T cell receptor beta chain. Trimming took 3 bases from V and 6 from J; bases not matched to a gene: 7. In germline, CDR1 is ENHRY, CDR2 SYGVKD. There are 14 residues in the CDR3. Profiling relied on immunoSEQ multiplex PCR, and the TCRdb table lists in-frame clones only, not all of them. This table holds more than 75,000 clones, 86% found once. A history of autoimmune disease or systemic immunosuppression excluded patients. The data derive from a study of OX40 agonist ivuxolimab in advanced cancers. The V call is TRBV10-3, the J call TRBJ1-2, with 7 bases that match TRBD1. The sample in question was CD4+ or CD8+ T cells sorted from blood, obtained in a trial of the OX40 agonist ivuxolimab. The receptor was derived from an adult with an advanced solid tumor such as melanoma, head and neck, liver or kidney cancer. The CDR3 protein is CAISEATGLNGYTF. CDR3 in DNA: TGTGCCATCAGTGAAGCGACAGGGCTGAATGGCTACACCTTC.